The T cell receptor beta chain described here comes from a study of regulatory T cells in long-lasting Graves disease (dated by TCRdb to the early 2020s). Some background on the complete study: Patients with newly diagnosed Graves' disease had been on antithyroid drugs for under 3 months. Persistent Graves' disease patients were compared with newly diagnosed Graves' disease patients by peripheral blood TCR sequencing and RNA sequencing. The study was conducted in China and was registered as a clinical trial. TCR sequencing covered around 13 persistent and roughly 20 newly diagnosed Graves' disease patients, some 35 samples in total. Study-level results and caveats: Lower TCR Shannon entropy and fewer highly expanded clones were observed in persistent Graves' disease patients than in newly diagnosed patients, which suggested clonal expansion. The authors acknowledged the small sample size as a limitation that may reduce accuracy. Patients with persistent disease shared more public clonotypes (around 2,700) than newly diagnosed patients did (966). Persistent disease showed preferential use of TRBV28, TRBJ1-2 and TRBJ2-5, whereas newly diagnosed disease favored TRBV20-1 and TRBJ2-1. Only peripheral blood was studied, because thyroid tissue, the primary lesion, was inaccessible. Sequencing and analysis were limited to the TCR beta chain.

The library was prepared using multiplex PCR. This sample was sequenced with an Illumina HiSeq 4000. CDR3 regions were amplified by Arm-PCR with iRepertoire HTBI primers to construct TCR beta libraries. PCR products were gel purified before sequencing. The study's processing was this. A total of 62 TRBV and some 15 TRBJ segments were identified across samples and were used for gene usage analysis of CDR3 amino acid clonotypes. Filtered high-quality paired reads were merged into contigs using COPE and FqMerger. BLAST was used to align contigs to IMGT TRBV, TRBD and TRBJ reference genes, with CDR3 defined following IMGT. Clonotypes above 0.1% frequency were classified as highly expanded clones. Shannon entropy was used to measure repertoire diversity, and the Gini coefficient was used to measure V-J evenness. Clonotypes shared by more than one individual were considered public. TCRdb's own reprocessing of the public reads used fastp at Q25 and MiXCR and kept productive beta chains. Records with the same CDR3 protein are collapsed into one entry carrying the most frequent genes and DNA. The V and J calls and clone size come from TCRdb's table, not from the authors' own analysis. The sample table records fewer than 500,000 distinct CDR3 sequences; around 15% of these occur just once. About 12% of the sample is in the top ten clones.

In its sample, this clonotype was seen a few times. Its antigen has not been determined. Base qualities are not at hand, and no much larger clone is one base apart. V loses 4 bases of germline sequence and J loses 0 bases, and the interval between the two ends is 11 bases. The germline V gene yields SGHRS for CDR1 and YFSETQ for CDR2. The CDR3, from cysteine to phenylalanine, totals 16 residues. This entry keeps only the CDR3 DNA: 48 bases, framed from base 1. The sample's time point label, in plain terms: newly diagnosed GD, antithyroid drugs for less than 3 months. For both TCR sequencing and RNA sequencing, RNA was extracted from PBMCs in TRIzol. The diagnosis of Graves' disease was made according to American Thyroid Association guidelines. Patients for the study were recruited at an endocrinology department in Xi'an, China. Each patient gave 7 to 9.5 milliliters of peripheral blood, collected in an EDTA anticoagulant tube. PBMCs were isolated by Ficoll Paque Plus density gradient separation without further T cell sorting. An Agilent 2100 Bioanalyzer and agarose gel were used to check RNA quality, and a NanoDrop 2000 was used to measure RNA concentration.

These sequences were also reported in another study, on T cells in Graves' hyperthyroidism and ophthalmopathy. As the second publication notes: Stable Graves' hyperthyroidism was defined as no progression to ophthalmopathy during 18 months of follow-up. Hyperthyroidism patients were aged 18 to 65 years and newly diagnosed, with disease duration of less than 2 months. Any patient with an uncontrolled infection, another autoimmune disease, pregnancy or lactation was excluded. Clinical symptoms, serum thyroxine and TRAb, thyroid ultrasound, and orbital computed tomography formed the basis for the diagnoses. A first-round RT-PCR of the TCR CDR3 used the HTBI primer set with the Qiagen OneStep RT-PCR kit. Most expanded thyroid clonotypes (frequency above 0.001) were also found in blood, which suggests that blood repertoires may mirror thyroid immune responses. Ophthalmopathy was separated from stable hyperthyroidism by a 13 V-J signature model, with roughly 88% sensitivity and 81% to 82% specificity obtained in cross-validation and 80%/75% obtained in testing. In validation, the model predicted progression to ophthalmopathy a median of approximately 6.3 months before onset, with roughly 68% sensitivity and roughly 79% specificity. A discovery cohort of about a hundred patients, 43 with Graves' ophthalmopathy and 55 to 60 with stable Graves' hyperthyroidism, was used to find distinguishing TCR V-J signatures. Prospective prediction of ophthalmopathy was tested in an independent validation cohort consisting of 18 to 20 hyperthyroidism patients and more than 15 patients who later progressed to ophthalmopathy. The approximately 95 discovery patients were divided at random into training and test sets in a 7:3 ratio. The study also compared thyroid tissue and blood T-cell repertoires from roughly six Graves' hyperthyroidism patients. After blood sampling, hyperthyroidism patients were treated with methimazole at a starting dose of 30 mg daily, and ophthalmopathy patients were treated with high-dose intravenous methylprednisolone. The libraries were constructed in a second round of multiplex PCR and then size-selected and purified. Sequencing of the libraries was done on an Illumina HiSeq2000 using paired-end 100 bp reads. Raw data were processed with SOAPnuke, discarding reads with adapters, uncalled bases, mean Phred below 15, or no exact constant-primer or identifier match. COPE v1.2.5 was used to merge high-quality paired reads, and clonotypes were defined as unique nucleotide sequences. MiTCR v1.1 was used to align clonotypes to the IMGT TRBV, TRBD and TRBJ reference segments. Only V-J combinations with frequency above 0.0001, covering about 99% of repertoires, were analysed. The TCS score was defined as F50 (clonal expansion) divided by E x V (chaos), with BLOSUM62-based TCRdist calculated between CDR3 peptides within each V-J. Welch's t-statistics and random forest reduced roughly 530 V-J features to under 15, which were used in a naive Bayes classifier (R e1071). Sample size was not statistically predetermined, and investigators were not blinded to group allocation. According to the paper, TCR Vbeta CDR3 sequencing was carried out on some 140 peripheral blood samples, which came from more than 40 ophthalmopathy, around 74 hyperthyroidism and approximately 17 progressor patients.

The rearrangement joined TRBV5-1 to TRBJ2-6, with a tentative D gene TRBD2 over 5 matching bases. The TCR sequence derives from a man aged 35 to 55 with Graves disease. Donor details come from another sample of the same person, matched by shared clones. The sequencing used peripheral blood mononuclear cells (PBMCs), collected at new diagnosis, from a patient treated with antithyroid drugs. The DNA sequence is as follows: TGCGCCAGCAGCAGGGATGGGAGCTCTGGGGCCAACGTCCTGACTTTC. Its product reads: CASSRDGSSGANVLTF.